This T cell receptor beta chain appears in the sequencing data of a study of blood T cell repertoires in COVID-19. In the study overall: There were acute and convalescent COVID-19 samples, and they came from the United States, Italy and Spain. In each case, the material was cDNA or gDNA derived from T cells, B-cell-depleted T cells, or PBMCs.

CDR1 SNHLY and CDR2 FYNNEI come from the germline V gene. V shed 3 bases, J shed 3 bases, and the junction held 11 bases outside the gene matches. This CDR3 is built from 17 residues. Across under 25 US areas, participants ranged in age from about 18 to 90 years. In Cohort 3, a recovered donor had either two negative PCRs, clearance, or symptom resolution. Clones were sequenced by immunoSEQ multiplex PCR, and TCRdb holds only the in-frame ones, with some missing. The repertoire includes fewer than 350,000 clones, 89% of them detected once, and roughly 5.3% sits in the top ten. Source material: PBMCs or T cells enriched from blood (not recorded which). The J gene is TRBJ1-5, the V gene TRBV2; 7 bases are shared with TRBD1. The clonotype was recovered from a man between 60 and 75 years old who had recovered from COVID-19. This CDR3 is CASSDFLTGAPNQPQHF. The CDR3 region has the DNA TGTGCCAGCAGTGATTTTTTAACAGGGGCCCCCAATCAGCCCCAGCATTTT.